The 21 T cell receptor beta chains reported below all come from one sample, sequenced in a study of glioma-infiltrating T cells after dendritic cell vaccination. Clones were sequenced by immunoSEQ multiplex PCR, and TCRdb holds only the in-frame ones, with some missing. The profile shows roughly 82,000 clones, approximately 90% of them singletons. Sequenced here: blood, sampled before dendritic cell vaccination. Receptors originate from a human donor with glioblastoma.

The V gene is TRBV15, the J gene TRBJ2-3; TRBD1 matches 7 bases. CDR1 is LNHNV and CDR2 is YYDKDF in the germline V gene (reference sequence). Losses at the gene ends were 8 bases for V and 4 bases for J; bases not matched to a gene: 6. The CDR3 spans 13 residues. The CDR3 DNA is TGTGCCACCGGCCCAGGGGGTTCAGATACGCAGTATTTT. It encodes CATGPGGSDTQYF.

The chain carries TRBV6-6 and TRBJ1-1; 7 bases fit TRBD1. V dropped 3 bases and J dropped 8; count of bases not matched to a gene: 3. CDR3 size: 12 residues. CDR1 and CDR2 from the germline V gene are MNHNY and SVGAGI (reference sequence). As DNA, the CDR3 is TGTGCCAGCAGTTATAGGGGGCGAGAAGCTTTCTTT. Protein sequence: CASSYRGREAFF.

The V gene is TRBV5-1, the J gene TRBJ1-4; D uncertain. The CDR3 is 14 residues long. CDR1 and CDR2 (germline): SGHRS, YFSETQ. V lost 3 bases, J lost 5 bases, and 11 bases lay in between. CDR3 sequence reads: CASSSAGINEKLFF. Written as DNA, the CDR3 is TGCGCCAGCAGCTCCGCAGGTATAAATGAAAAACTGTTTTTT.

The chain uses TRBV27 and TRBJ1-1; 9 bases align to TRBD1. The ends lost 2 bases at V and 4 bases at J; junction bases unmatched: 5. Germline values: CDR1 MNHEY, CDR2 SMNVEV (reference sequence). The CDR3 covers 15 residues. CDR3 residues: CASSLQGQGGTEAFF. The CDR3 DNA reads as TGTGCCAGCAGTTTACAGGGACAGGGAGGCACTGAAGCTTTCTTT.

The CDR3 is CATSSRDRGDYGYTF. In nucleotides, the CDR3 is TGTGCCACCAGCTCCCGGGACAGGGGGGACTATGGCTACACCTTC. V gene TRBV15 combines with J gene TRBJ1-2; 11 nucleotides match TRBD1. The V gene end was trimmed by 5 bases and the J gene end by 3 bases; junction bases not matched to a gene: 5. This CDR3 has 15 amino acids. In germline, CDR1 is LNHNV, CDR2 YYDKDF (reference sequence).

The chain links TRBV19 to TRBJ2-5, with TRBD2 matching over 8 bases. V lost 3 bases and J lost 0; bases outside the gene matches: 0. The CDR3 spans 14 residues. Germline V CDR1 and CDR2: LNHDA, SQIVND (reference sequence). DNA for the CDR3: TGTGCCAGTAGTATGGGACTAGACCAAGAGACCCAGTACTTC. This encodes CASSMGLDQETQYF.

V is TRBV5-1 and J is TRBJ1-6; D ambiguous. The germline CDR1 and CDR2 sequences are SGHRS and YFSETQ. This CDR3 comprises 17 residues. Trimming removed 0 bases at V and 0 bases at J, with 10 bases between. The CDR3 DNA sequence: TGCGCCAGCAGCTTGGCGTCGGGAGGCTCCTATAATTCACCCCTCCACTTT. This sequence encodes CASSLASGGSYNSPLHF.

V is TRBV7-2 and J is TRBJ2-2, with 7 bases identical to TRBD1. This CDR3 is built from 14 residues. The germline V gene has CDR1 SGHTA and CDR2 FQGNSA. Trimming took 3 bases from V and 7 from J; bases not matched to a gene: 5. The DNA for the CDR3 is TGTGCCAGCAGCTTTCAGGGGGTTAACGGGGAGCTGTTTTTT. Its translation: CASSFQGVNGELFF. The variable domain in full, with the rest retrieved from reference TRBV7-2 and TRBJ2-2, is GAGVSQSPSNKVTEKGKDVELRCDPISGHTALYWYRQSLGQGLEFLIYFQGNSAPDKSGLPSDRFSAERTGGSVSTLTIQRTQQEDSAVYLCASSFQGVNGELFFGEGSRLTVL.

The table lists this clone with a count of one. The chain combines TRBV11-3 with TRBJ2-3; weak D call: TRBD2 (5 bases). Trimming left V 3 bases short and J 3 bases short, with 13 bases between. Germline CDR1 reads SGHNT; CDR2 reads YENEEA. There are 15 residues in the CDR3. CDR3 DNA sequence: TGTGCCAGCAGCTTGACGGGAAGGGCAACAGATACGCAGTATTTT. Translated: CASSLTGRATDTQYF.

J is TRBJ2-3 and V is TRBV7-2; no firm D call. In germline, CDR1 is SGHTA, CDR2 FQGNSA. The CDR3 is 12 amino acids. With 6 bases removed from V and 4 bases from J, the gap between germline ends came to 8 bases. CDR3 loop: CASRNEADTQYF. In nucleotides, the CDR3 is TGTGCCAGCAGGAATGAGGCAGATACGCAGTATTTT.

The chain employs TRBV27 and TRBJ2-1; 7 positions agree with TRBD1. The germline CDR1 and CDR2 sequences are MNHEY and SMNVEV (reference sequence). V trimming: 4 bases; J trimming: 9 bases; junction bases outside the gene matches: 12. The CDR3 has 15 amino acids. This CDR3 is CASSSGTAGGGEQFF. In nucleotides, the CDR3 is TGTGCCAGCAGTTCCGGGACAGCTGGTGGGGGTGAGCAGTTCTTC.

The chain is built from TRBV2 and TRBJ2-5; 10 nucleotides align to TRBD2. CDR1 is SNHLY and CDR2 is FYNNEI in the germline V gene. The CDR3 consists of 15 residues. V shed 2 bases, J shed 5 bases, and the junction held 5 bases outside the gene matches. As DNA, the CDR3 is TGTGCCAGCAGTGAACTAGCGGGAGTAGGGGAGACCCAGTACTTC. It encodes CASSELAGVGETQYF.

This clone came up once. The rearrangement links TRBV7-9 to TRBJ2-5; TRBD1 might be the D (5 bases). The CDR3 runs to 14 residues. V was trimmed by 4 bases and J by 5 bases, leaving 14 bases between them. Germline CDR1 is SEHNR and CDR2 is FQNEAQ (reference sequence). The CDR3 nucleotides read TGTGCCAGCAGCTCCAGGGTCCTAACGGAGACCCAGTACTTC. Amino acid sequence: CASSSRVLTETQYF.

The rearrangement joins TRBV30 to TRBJ1-3, with 8 bases identical to TRBD1. The CDR3 spans 14 residues. J gave up 3 bases and V 4 bases, and 5 bases lay outside the gene matches. Germline CDR1 and CDR2: GTSNPN and SVGIG (reference sequence). This CDR3 reads CAWNTGQGGNTIYF. The CDR3 region has the DNA TGTGCCTGGAATACAGGACAGGGTGGAAACACCATATATTTT.

The chain joins TRBV5-1 to TRBJ2-5; 7 bases are shared with TRBD1. This CDR3 has 13 residues. The V gene's germline CDR1 is SGHRS and CDR2 YFSETQ. The junction had 9 bases not matched to a gene; V was cut back by 2 bases and J by 11 bases. DNA of the CDR3: TGCGCCAGCAGCTTCCGACCCGACAGGGAGCAGTACTTC. It codes for CASSFRPDREQYF.

This rearrangement joins TRBV10-2 to TRBJ1-1; possibly TRBD1 for D (5 bases). V was pared by 6 bases and J by 1 base, with 12 bases between. The CDR3 extends over 14 amino acids. Looked up from germline, CDR1 is WSHSY and CDR2 is SAAADI. CDR3 sequence (DNA): TGCGCCAGCAGGGGGGGGTACGAGAACACTGAAGCTTTCTTT. It is translated as CASRGGYENTEAFF.

This chain connects TRBV19 to TRBJ2-6, with no clear D. Germline V gene data show CDR1 as LNHDA and CDR2 as SQIVND (reference sequence). The length of the CDR3 is 18 residues. V lost 6 bases to trimming and J lost 1 base, with 19 bases between them. The CDR3 DNA reads TGTGCCAGTAGAGGTCGGCGCCCTCCGGGTTCTGGGGCCAACGTCCTGACTTTC. Protein sequence: CASRGRRPPGSGANVLTF.

This clone appeared a single time. The gene calls are TRBV4-1 and TRBJ2-5; 9 nucleotides match TRBD2. The CDR3 loop spans 17 amino acids. V shed 3 bases, J shed 1 base, and the junction held 9 bases outside the gene matches. From germline, CDR1 is MGHRA and CDR2 YSYEKL. CDR3 residues: CASSHSPRTSVQETQYF. In DNA form, the CDR3 reads TGCGCCAGCAGCCACTCACCTAGGACTAGCGTCCAAGAGACCCAGTACTTC.

This chain links TRBV6-6 with TRBJ1-1; no reliable D call. The germline CDR1 and CDR2 sequences are MNHNY and SVGAGI (reference sequence). The V end lost 2 bases, the J end lost 1 base, and 11 bases lay between the germline ends. The CDR3 length is 15 residues. The CDR3 DNA sequence: TGTGCCAGCAGTTACAGGGAGTGGGCGAACACTGAAGCTTTCTTT. Its protein is CASSYREWANTEAFF.

The chain employs TRBV11-3 and TRBJ2-2; D remains ambiguous. This CDR3 comprises 12 residues. V lost 0 bases to trimming and J lost 8 bases, with 4 bases between them. The germline V gene has CDR1 SGHNT and CDR2 YENEEA. CDR3 in amino acids: CASSLDSGELFF. Written as DNA, the CDR3 is TGTGCCAGCAGCTTAGATTCGGGGGAGCTGTTTTTT.

This sequence joins TRBV29-1 and TRBJ2-1, with 9 nucleotides matching TRBD2. The CDR3 is 14 amino acids. With V trimmed by 5 bases and J by 4 bases, 6 bases remained unmatched. From germline, CDR1 is SQVTM and CDR2 ANQGSEA. The CDR3 sequence: CSVQRLAVYNEQFF. The CDR3, as DNA: TGCAGCGTTCAGCGACTAGCGGTATACAATGAGCAGTTCTTC.